Sequencing of this T cell receptor (beta chain) was carried out in a study of post-analysis software for immune sequencing data. For the study at large: Relapsing-remitting, secondary progressive and progressive-relapsing multiple sclerosis courses were included. General study results and limits: Strong co-clustering by F measure was evident for samples that had been prepared in the same batch. Five or six TRBV segments appeared more often in patients than in controls, and TRBV5-6, TRBV5-1 and TRBV20-1 were among these.

Tagging with unique molecular identifiers was a feature of the TCR beta cDNA libraries. T cells numbering roughly 1 to 10 million yielded 500,000 to 550,000 cDNA molecules. TCRdb re-derived calls from the PCR reads in MiXCR, one entry per CDR3 protein. The sample lists some 500,000 distinct CDR3 sequences, roughly 45% occurring once. This clonotype was found a few times. Its antigen is not identified. The CDR3 runs to 15 residues. The junction had 6 bases not matched to a gene; V was cut back by 6 bases and J by 0 bases. V and J are TRBV12-3 or TRBV12-4 and TRBJ2-7; 9 nucleotides match TRBD2. The receptor was isolated from a girl aged 5 to 17 with multiple sclerosis. Sequences were obtained from blood. The DNA of the CDR3 is TGTGCCAGCAGAGGGCTAGCGGGGAGCTCCTACGAGCAGTACTTC. Translated: CASRGLAGSSYEQYF.